Shown below are 9 T cell receptor beta chains from a single sample sequenced in a study of blood T cell repertoires in COVID-19. The data were produced by immunoSEQ multiplex PCR, yet TCRdb's version contains in-frame clones alone and is incomplete. This table has around 150,000 clones, 90% to 95% appearing once. Material: peripheral blood. These TCRs come from a woman aged 50 to 60 with acute or convalescent COVID-19.

Only a few counts were recorded for this clone. The V and J genes are TRBV11-2 and TRBJ1-1, with D possibly TRBD1 on 5 matching bases. CDR3 length: 12 residues. Trimming took off 4 bases at V and 11 bases at J, with 14 bases between the two ends. Germline assignment: CDR1 SGHAT and CDR2 FQNNGV. CDR3 nucleotide sequence: TGTGCCAGCAGCTCCTCAGGGAAGCTGGCTTTCTTT. Its protein is CASSSSGKLAFF.

V is TRBV11-2 and J is TRBJ2-3; TRBD2 matches 11 bases. Unmatched junction bases numbered 6, after V lost 2 bases and J lost 2 bases. CDR1 is SGHAT and CDR2 is FQNNGV in the germline V gene. The CDR3 covers 17 residues. CDR3 loop: CASSLSSSGGYTDTQYF. The CDR3 DNA reads TGTGCCAGCAGCTTATCCTCTAGCGGGGGGTACACAGATACGCAGTATTTT. The variable domain in full, completed from reference TRBV11-2 and TRBJ2-3, reads EAGVAQSPRYKIIEKRQSVAFWCNPISGHATLYWYQQILGQGPKLLIQFQNNGVVDDSQLPKDRFSAERLKGVDSTLKIQPAKLEDSAVYLCASSLSSSGGYTDTQYFGPGTRLTVL.

The rearrangement joins TRBV7-2 to TRBJ1-1; D might be TRBD1 (6 bases). This CDR3 comprises 14 residues. V shed 4 bases and J shed 2 bases, with 11 bases lying between them. Germline V gene lookup returns CDR1 SGHTA and CDR2 FQGNSA. The DNA of the CDR3 is TGTGCCAGCAGCTCCCGACAGGTTAACACTGAAGCTTTCTTT. This encodes CASSSRQVNTEAFF.

This clone was seen once. The rearrangement uses TRBV28 and TRBJ1-4, with no clear D. Germline V gene lookup returns CDR1 MDHEN and CDR2 SYDVKM. The CDR3 contains 14 residues. V lost 3 bases to trimming and J lost 7 bases, with 12 bases between them. The CDR3 here is CASSFESRGEKLFF. The CDR3 DNA reads as TGTGCCAGCAGTTTCGAGAGTAGAGGTGAAAAACTGTTTTTT.

The chain recombines TRBV30 with TRBJ1-1; no clear D gene. Germline CDR1 GTSNPN, CDR2 SVGIG (reference sequence). CDR3 length equals 13 residues. Trimming shortened V by 5 bases and J by 3 bases, and 13 bases separated the two germline ends. The CDR3 spells CAWQEGGDTEAFF. In DNA form, the CDR3 reads TGTGCCTGGCAGGAGGGAGGAGACACTGAAGCTTTCTTT. The variable domain in full, with the rest retrieved from reference TRBV30 and TRBJ1-1, is SQTIHQWPATLVQPVGSPLSLECTVEGTSNPNLYWYRQAAGRGLQLLFYSVGIGQISSEVPQNLSASRPQDRQFILSSKKLLLSDSGFYLCAWQEGGDTEAFFGQGTRLTVV.

The chain links TRBV7-8 to TRBJ1-3; D is undetermined. The CDR3 is 15 amino acids. V shed 7 bases and J shed 0 bases, with 13 bases lying between them. Germline V CDR1 and CDR2: SGHVS, FQNEAQ. CDR3 sequence (DNA): TGTGCCAGCATACCAGGCAGCAACTCTGGAAACACCATATATTTT. Its translation: CASIPGSNSGNTIYF. The variable domain in full, with the rest retrieved from reference TRBV7-8 and TRBJ1-3, is GAGVSQSPRYKVAKRGQDVALRCDPISGHVSLFWYQQALGQGPEFLTYFQNEAQLDKSGLPSDRFFAERPEGSVSTLKIQRTQQEDSAVYLCASIPGSNSGNTIYFGEGSWLTVV.

This clone has only one observation. The chain is built from TRBV4-3 and TRBJ2-7; 8 positions agree with TRBD1. Per germline, CDR1 LGHNA and CDR2 YSLEER. V lost 1 base, J lost 3 bases, and 2 bases stayed unmatched. The CDR3 runs to 14 residues. CDR3: CASSQGTGIYEQYF. The CDR3 coding sequence is TGCGCCAGCAGCCAAGGGACAGGGATCTACGAGCAGTACTTC.

V gene TRBV13 combines with J gene TRBJ1-4; possible D gene TRBD1, 5 bases. Deletions cut 0 bases from V and 7 bases from J, with 15 bases between. Germline lookup yields CDR1 PRHDT and CDR2 FYEKMQ (reference sequence). The CDR3 loop spans 16 amino acids. CDR3 DNA: TGTGCCAGCAGCTTAGGACTGGACCACGGGGGTGAAAAACTGTTTTTT. It yields the protein CASSLGLDHGGEKLFF.

This clone was found once. The genes are TRBV9 and TRBJ1-2; D is unresolved. The V gene's germline CDR1 is SGDLS and CDR2 YYNGEE. The V end lost 6 bases, the J end lost 5 bases, and 14 bases lay between the germline ends. This CDR3 has 13 residues. The CDR3 DNA is TGTGCCAGCATTAGAGGAGGATCTTATGGCTACACCTTC. Translating it yields CASIRGGSYGYTF.